The entry below describes one T cell receptor (beta chain). The target antigen is unknown. Additional DNA sequences in this sample encode the identical CDR3. V lost 8 bases, J lost 7 bases, and 5 bases stayed unmatched. This CDR3 region has 14 residues. CDR1 SNHLY and CDR2 FYNNEI come from the germline V gene. Sequencing used immunoSEQ multiplex PCR; TCRdb keeps in-frame clones, though not all of them. This sample yields about 280,000 clones, of which roughly 90% are seen a single time; over 0.85% belongs to the top ten. This sample is part of a study of cytomegalovirus exposure and HLA in healthy donors. The study's findings and limits: Reports described diagnosis of cytomegalovirus status by the classifier as highly specific and sensitive. According to the study, 150 to 200 TCR beta chains were cytomegalovirus-associated.

This sequence joins TRBV2 and TRBJ2-7; TRBD2 matches 16 bases. The sequencing input was PBMCs. This sequence was found in a woman aged 18 to 35 in good health and CMV-seronegative. In nucleotides, the CDR3 is TGTGCCAGCCGGTCGGGACTAGCGGGAGGGGAGCAGTACTTC. This translates into CASRSGLAGGEQYF.